The 3 T cell receptor beta chains in this list originate from one sample, sequenced in a study of shared clonotypes between healthy human individuals. Sequencing was performed with immunoSEQ multiplex PCR; in TCRdb, only in-frame clones are kept and a portion is missing. This table holds approximately 2,000,000 clones, about 90% found once. Sequences were obtained from naive CD4+ T cells from PBMCs. Noted subset: CD45RA+ positively selected. These receptors came from a young man in good health. Some clones in this sample may be carry-over from other donors' samples.

This chain joins TRBV30 and TRBJ1-2; a possible D gene is TRBD1 (5 bases). V gave up 3 bases and J gave up 2 bases, with 13 bases separating them. This CDR3 has 14 amino acids. Germline V lookup: CDR1 GTSNPN, CDR2 SVGIG (reference sequence). This CDR3 is CAWSGAGVNYGYTF. The CDR3 DNA is TGTGCCTGGAGCGGGGCGGGCGTAAACTATGGCTACACCTTC. Together with reference TRBV30 and TRBJ1-2, the CDR3 gives the full variable domain: SQTIHQWPATLVQPVGSPLSLECTVEGTSNPNLYWYRQAAGRGLQLLFYSVGIGQISSEVPQNLSASRPQDRQFILSSKKLLLSDSGFYLCAWSGAGVNYGYTFGSGTRLTVV.

V gene TRBV10-3 combines with J gene TRBJ2-5; 8 bases agree with TRBD1. The V gene's germline CDR1 is ENHRY and CDR2 SYGVKD. This CDR3 is built from 14 residues. V dropped 4 bases and J dropped 7; count of bases not matched to a gene: 8. The CDR3: CAISVDRDGGTQYF. The CDR3 region has the DNA TGTGCCATCAGTGTGGACAGGGACGGTGGGACCCAGTACTTC.

The chain recombines TRBV29-1 with TRBJ2-1, with D possibly being TRBD1 or TRBD2 (5 bases each). V lost 6 bases to trimming and J lost 5 bases, with 14 bases between them. Germline V lookup: CDR1 SQVTM, CDR2 ANQGSEA. CDR3 length: 13 amino acids. In DNA form, the CDR3 reads TGCAGCGTAACCGCCTGGGGGAACAATGAGCAGTTCTTC. Protein: CSVTAWGNNEQFF.